This TCR beta chain was found in a study of T cell repertoires in cytomegalovirus infection. Study context: As its CMV epitopes, the study selected recently identified HLA-C-restricted and well-studied HLA-B-restricted targets. An indication of both CMV infection and matching HLA type came from public TCR beta signatures.

Note on this clonotype: What it binds is unknown.

The study's findings and limits: HLA-C-restricted CMV clonotypes gave the most frequent clonotype in two of eight donors. Cumulative public TCR beta family frequency identified carriers of CMV plus the relevant HLA.

V dropped 2 bases and J dropped 3 bases, with 14 bases sitting between them. The CDR3 is 16 amino acids. CDR1 MNHEY and CDR2 SMNVEV come from the germline V gene (reference sequence). TCRdb used MiXCR to reprocess the reads, holding one entry per CDR3 protein. This sample has around 800,000 distinct CDR3 sequences, with over 25% found just once. This sample comprised cultured CD8+ T cells from PBMCs, obtained from culture after CMV antigen stimulation. The chain links TRBV27 to TRBJ1-5; D ambiguous. The sequence came from a human donor in good health (CMV status not recorded). Some clones in this sample may be carry-over from other donors' samples. The CDR3 DNA sequence: TGTGCCAGCAGTTTACACGGGCTGGGCCCCAATCAGCCCCAGCATTTT. Its translation is CASSLHGLGPNQPQHF.